This T cell receptor (beta chain) derives from a study of blood T cells in healthy people across ages. The second PCR ran about 6 to 12 cycles with a sample-barcoded 5' primer and J-beta primers. Each cDNA molecule carried a tag from a template-switch adaptor that contained 12 random nucleotides. TCRdb analysed the 5' RACE reads with MiXCR anew, one entry per CDR3 protein. The sample has some 860,000 distinct CDR3 sequences; roughly 50% are singletons. Study-wide findings and caveats: The study found TCR beta diversity correlated strongly with naive T cell percentage. Donors of long life had a larger count of naive CD4+ cells and greater diversity than aged donors.

The donors, all healthy, were Caucasians living in Russia, aged roughly 6 to 100. This clonotype turned up a few times. The antigen remains undetermined. Trimming pared 5 bases from V and 14 bases from J, leaving 13 bases between. CDR3 length: 11 amino acids. The source is a man aged 35 to 55 in good health. The rearrangement joins TRBV12-3 or TRBV12-4 to TRBJ2-4; D is possibly TRBD1 or TRBD2 (5 bases each). Input material: blood. In DNA, the CDR3 is TGTGCCAGCAGTCCCCGGGACCTTAAGTACTTC. Its protein is CASSPRDLKYF.